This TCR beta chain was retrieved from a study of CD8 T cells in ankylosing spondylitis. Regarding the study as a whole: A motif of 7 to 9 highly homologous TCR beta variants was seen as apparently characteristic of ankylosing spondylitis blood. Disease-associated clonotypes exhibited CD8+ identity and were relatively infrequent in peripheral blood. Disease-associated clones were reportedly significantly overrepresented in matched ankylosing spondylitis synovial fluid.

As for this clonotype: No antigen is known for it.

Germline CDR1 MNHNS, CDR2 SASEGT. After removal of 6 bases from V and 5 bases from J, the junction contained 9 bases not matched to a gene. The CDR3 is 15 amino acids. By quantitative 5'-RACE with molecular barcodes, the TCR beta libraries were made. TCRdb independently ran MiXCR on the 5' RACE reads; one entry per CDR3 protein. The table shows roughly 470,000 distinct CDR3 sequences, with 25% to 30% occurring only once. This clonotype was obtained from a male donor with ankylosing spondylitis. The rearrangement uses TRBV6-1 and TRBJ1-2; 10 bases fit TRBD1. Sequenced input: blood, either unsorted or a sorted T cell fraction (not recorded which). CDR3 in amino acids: CASRRQGTGEYGYTF. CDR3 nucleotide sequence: TGTGCCAGCAGACGTCAAGGGACAGGGGAATATGGCTACACCTTC.